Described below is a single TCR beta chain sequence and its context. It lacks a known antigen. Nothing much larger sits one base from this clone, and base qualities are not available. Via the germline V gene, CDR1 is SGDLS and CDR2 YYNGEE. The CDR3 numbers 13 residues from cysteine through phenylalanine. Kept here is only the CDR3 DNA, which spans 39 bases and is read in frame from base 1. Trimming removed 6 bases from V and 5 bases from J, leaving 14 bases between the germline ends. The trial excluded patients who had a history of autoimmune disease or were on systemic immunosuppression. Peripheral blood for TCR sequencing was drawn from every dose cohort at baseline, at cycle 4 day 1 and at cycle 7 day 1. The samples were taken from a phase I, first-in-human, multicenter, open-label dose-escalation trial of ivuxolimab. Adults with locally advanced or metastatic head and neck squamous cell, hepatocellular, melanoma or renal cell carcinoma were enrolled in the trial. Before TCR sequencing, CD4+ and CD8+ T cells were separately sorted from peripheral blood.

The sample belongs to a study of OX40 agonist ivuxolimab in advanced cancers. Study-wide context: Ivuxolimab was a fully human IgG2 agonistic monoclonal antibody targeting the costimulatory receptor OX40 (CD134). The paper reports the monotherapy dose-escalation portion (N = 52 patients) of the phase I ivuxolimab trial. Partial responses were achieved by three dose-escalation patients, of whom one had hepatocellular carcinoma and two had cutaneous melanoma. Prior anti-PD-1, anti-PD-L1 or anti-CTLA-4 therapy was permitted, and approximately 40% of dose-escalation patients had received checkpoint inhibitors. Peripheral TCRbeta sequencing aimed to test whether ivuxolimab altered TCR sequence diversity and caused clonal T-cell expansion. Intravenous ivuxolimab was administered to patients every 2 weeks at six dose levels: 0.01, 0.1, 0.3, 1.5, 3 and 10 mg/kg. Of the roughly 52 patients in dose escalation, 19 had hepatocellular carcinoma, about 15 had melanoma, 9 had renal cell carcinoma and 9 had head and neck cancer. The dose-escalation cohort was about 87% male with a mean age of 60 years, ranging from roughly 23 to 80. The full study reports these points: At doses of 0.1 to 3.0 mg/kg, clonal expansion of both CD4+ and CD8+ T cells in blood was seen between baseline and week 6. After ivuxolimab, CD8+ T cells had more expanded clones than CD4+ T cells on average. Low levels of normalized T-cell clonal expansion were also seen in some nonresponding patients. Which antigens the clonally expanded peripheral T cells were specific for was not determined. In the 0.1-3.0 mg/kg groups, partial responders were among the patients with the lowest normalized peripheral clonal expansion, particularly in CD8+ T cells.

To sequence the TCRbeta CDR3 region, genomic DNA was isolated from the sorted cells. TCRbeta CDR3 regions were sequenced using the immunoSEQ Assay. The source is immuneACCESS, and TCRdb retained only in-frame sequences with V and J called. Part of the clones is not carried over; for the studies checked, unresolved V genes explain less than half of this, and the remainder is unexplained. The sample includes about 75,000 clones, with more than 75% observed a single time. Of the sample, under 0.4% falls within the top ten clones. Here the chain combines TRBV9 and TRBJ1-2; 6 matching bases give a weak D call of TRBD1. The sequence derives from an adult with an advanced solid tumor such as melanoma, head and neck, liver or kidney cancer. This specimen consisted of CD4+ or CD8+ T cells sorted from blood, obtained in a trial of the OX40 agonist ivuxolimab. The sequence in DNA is TGTGCCAGCACCCCAGGGGCAGGGTATGGCTACACCTTC. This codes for CASTPGAGYGYTF.